This T cell receptor beta chain was profiled in a study of blood T cells in healthy people across ages. Alongside a J-beta primer mix, a sample-barcoded 5' primer served in a second PCR lasting roughly 7 to 11 cycles. Each CDR3 protein is one row after TCRdb ran MiXCR on the 5' RACE reads. The sample consists of 700,000 or so distinct CDR3 sequences, around 38% of them appearing once. Those donating, healthy Caucasian individuals from Russia, were aged roughly 6 to 100. CDR1 is SGHDN and CDR2 is FVKESK in the germline V gene. V gave up 1 base and J gave up 14 bases; unmatched junction bases: 10. The CDR3 covers 14 residues. Findings of the study overall: Because donor CMV status was unknown, expanded clonotype changes were possibly confounded.

This clonotype has more than one count but fewer than ten. The antigen remains undetermined. The chain links TRBV14 to TRBJ2-3; 9 bases map to TRBD2. The sequenced material came from blood. This TCR was recovered from a man older than 75 in good health. CDR3: CASSQALAGSFAYF. The CDR3 region has the DNA TGTGCCAGCAGCCAAGCCCTAGCGGGAAGTTTCGCGTATTTT.